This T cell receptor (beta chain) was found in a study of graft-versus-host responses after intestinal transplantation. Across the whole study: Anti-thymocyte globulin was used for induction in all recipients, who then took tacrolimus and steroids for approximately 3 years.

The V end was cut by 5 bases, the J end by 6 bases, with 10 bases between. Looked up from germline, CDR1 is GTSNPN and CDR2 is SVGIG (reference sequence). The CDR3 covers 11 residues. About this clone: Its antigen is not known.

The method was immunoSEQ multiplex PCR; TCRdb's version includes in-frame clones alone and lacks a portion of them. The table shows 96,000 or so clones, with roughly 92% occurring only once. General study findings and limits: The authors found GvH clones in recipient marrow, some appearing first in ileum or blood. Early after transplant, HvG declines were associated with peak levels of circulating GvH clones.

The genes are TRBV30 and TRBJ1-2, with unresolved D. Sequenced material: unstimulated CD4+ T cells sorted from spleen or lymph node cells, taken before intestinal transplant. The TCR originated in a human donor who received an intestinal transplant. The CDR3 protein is CAWALLDGYTF. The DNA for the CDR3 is TGTGCCTGGGCTCTACTAGATGGCTACACCTTC.